The rows below give T cell receptor beta chains drawn from one sample of a study of blood T cell repertoires in COVID-19. Clones were read by immunoSEQ multiplex PCR, and TCRdb kept only the in-frame ones, dropping some. This table has 150,000 to 200,000 clones, about 85% appearing once. Source material: peripheral blood. These receptors were taken from a human donor with acute or convalescent COVID-19. The donor label of this sample is uncertain. CDR3s include the opening cysteine and the closing phenylalanine or tryptophan. The D gene is left open where the match is weak. Where a row states a size, it is once, few, many or the class of an expanded clone; other rows omit it.

>TRBD1|TRBV5-1|few|TRBJ1-6
TGCGCCAGCAGCTTATGGGGGACAGATAATTCACCCCTCCACTTT
CASSLWGTDNSPLHF
>TRBD1|TRBV5-4|NA|TRBJ1-4
TGTGCCAGCAGACTACAGGGGGGGCGAAAACTGTTTTTT
CASRLQGGRKLFF
>NA|TRBV7-2|once|TRBJ1-1
TGTGCCAGCAGCCCAACCCCCGGGTTGGGAGCTTTCTTT
CASSPTPGLGAFF
>TRBD1|TRBV2|NA|TRBJ1-2
TGTGCCAGCAGGCCGGGACAGGGATATGGCTACACCTTC
CASRPGQGYGYTF
>TRBD1|TRBV5-4|NA|TRBJ2-1
TGTGCCAGCAGCTGGGGGACCGGGACAGGGGGCCCCAATGAGCAGTTCTTC
CASSWGTGTGGPNEQFF
>TRBD1|TRBV10-3|once|TRBJ1-5
TGTGCCATCAGTGAGGGGACAGTCAAGGACGACAATCAGCCCCAGCATTTT
CAISEGTVKDDNQPQHF
>NA|TRBV7-3|NA|TRBJ1-6
TGTGCCAGCAGCCGCGGGGCCGATAATTCACCCCTCCACTTT
CASSRGADNSPLHF
>TRBD2|TRBV27|NA|TRBJ2-7
TGTGCCAGCAGTTTACATGGACTAGCGGCACGGAAACAGTACTTC
CASSLHGLAARKQYF
>TRBD1|TRBV18|NA|TRBJ1-1
TGTGCCAGCTCACTCCACACCATAGACAGACAGGGTTCCATGAACACTGAAGCTTTCTTT
CASSLHTIDRQGSMNTEAFF
>TRBD1|TRBV15|NA|TRBJ2-7
TGTGCCACCAGCAGAGACTCATCCGGGACAGGGGGCTACGAGCAGTACTTC
CATSRDSSGTGGYEQYF
>NA|TRBV3-1/TRBV3-2|NA|TRBJ2-6
TGTGCCAGCAGCCAAAAACCACAGGGCCAGGGAATCTCTGGGGCCAACGTCCTGACTTTC
CASSQKPQGQGISGANVLTF
>NA|TRBV7-3|NA|TRBJ2-1
TGTGCCAGTGCGGAGGGCCCCATAGGTGGCAATGAGCAGTTCTTC
CASAEGPIGGNEQFF
>NA|TRBV3-1/TRBV3-2|NA|TRBJ2-5
TGTGCCAGCAGCCAACAGGGCGGCGGGACCCAGTACTTC
CASSQQGGGTQYF
>NA|TRBV24-1|NA|TRBJ2-5
TGTGCCACCAGTGATTTTGCGGAAGGCCAAGAGACCCAGTACTTC
CATSDFAEGQETQYF
>NA|TRBV5-4|NA|TRBJ2-6
TGTGCCAGCAGCTTGGAAGGGGCTGGGGCCAACGTCCTGACTTTC
CASSLEGAGANVLTF
>NA|TRBV6-5|few|TRBJ2-5
TGTGCCAGACAGGCCCAAGAGACCCAGTACTTC
CARQAQETQYF
>TRBD1|TRBV5-5|NA|TRBJ1-5
TGTGCCAGCAGCCCCACAGGGGGCATCAATCAGCCCCAGCATTTT
CASSPTGGINQPQHF
>NA|TRBV7-8|NA|TRBJ1-3
TGTGCCAGCAGCTGGTTGACGGAGAGCTCTGGAAACACCATATATTTT
CASSWLTESSGNTIYF
>TRBD2|TRBV4-1|NA|TRBJ2-2
TGCGCCAGCAGCCAGGGCGGGGGGATAAGTATGGCCGGGGAGCTGTTTTTT
CASSQGGGISMAGELFF
>NA|TRBV3-1/TRBV3-2|NA|TRBJ2-5
TGTGCCAGCAGCCAAGTACGGGGGGAGACCCAGTACTTC
CASSQVRGETQYF
>NA|TRBV9|NA|TRBJ1-2
TGTGCCAGCAGTTCACGGGGTCCCGGAGGGACTAGGGTATCTGGCTACACCTTC
CASSSRGPGGTRVSGYTF
>NA|TRBV5-5|NA|TRBJ2-2
TGTGCCAGCAGCTTGGTGGGGGGGCATCGGACCGGGGAGCTGTTTTTT
CASSLVGGHRTGELFF
>NA|TRBV18|NA|TRBJ1-2
TGTGCCAGCTCACCTCCCGTTGGAGCGACTGTCATTGGCTACACCTTC
CASSPPVGATVIGYTF
>TRBD1|TRBV11-1|NA|TRBJ1-2
TGTGCCAGCAGCTTCGGACAGGGAGGCTATGGCTACACCTTC
CASSFGQGGYGYTF
>NA|TRBV7-9|few|TRBJ2-2
TGTGCCAGCAGCTTCGTTCCGGGTTTGAGCCCCGGGGAGCTGTTTTTT
CASSFVPGLSPGELFF
>TRBD1|TRBV7-8|NA|TRBJ1-4
TGTGCCAGCAGCCCCCAGGACAGGGCTAGCGAAAAACTGTTTTTT
CASSPQDRASEKLFF
>NA|TRBV19|NA|TRBJ1-4
TGTGCCAGTGTGGGGGGGATTAATGAAAAACTGTTTTTT
CASVGGINEKLFF
>NA|TRBV6-5|NA|TRBJ1-6
TGTGCCAGCAGTTACTCGAGAGATTCACCCCTCCACTTT
CASSYSRDSPLHF
>TRBD2|TRBV4-3|NA|TRBJ2-3
TGCGCCAGCAGCCCCTCTAGCGGACGTAGCACAGATACGCAGTATTTT
CASSPSSGRSTDTQYF
>TRBD2|TRBV7-3|NA|TRBJ2-3
TGTGCCAGCAGCCACAGCGGGGGGTTCACAGATACGCAGTATTTT
CASSHSGGFTDTQYF
>TRBD2|TRBV5-4|NA|TRBJ2-1
TGTGCCAGCAGCCGGGCGGGACTAGCGGGGGTCATATCCTACAATGAGCAGTTCTTC
CASSRAGLAGVISYNEQFF
>NA|TRBV21-1|NA|TRBJ2-7
TGTGCCAGCAGCTCCCACTACGAGCAGTACTTC
CASSSHYEQYF
>NA|TRBV3-1/TRBV3-2|NA|TRBJ2-7
TGTGCCAGCAGCCAAGTGGCGGGGGCCGGACTAGAGCAGTACTTC
CASSQVAGAGLEQYF
>NA|TRBV7-2|NA|TRBJ1-6
TGTGCCAGCAGTCCAGGGGATTATAATTCACCCCTCCACTTT
CASSPGDYNSPLHF
>NA|TRBV30|once|TRBJ2-1
TGTGCCTGGAGGGGGAGGACAAAGGGAGTGCCGGATGAGCAGTTCTTC
CAWRGRTKGVPDEQFF